The 27 T cell receptor beta chains listed next were all sequenced from one sample in a study of blood T cell repertoires in COVID-19. Repertoires were generated with immunoSEQ multiplex PCR, while TCRdb's copy carries only in-frame clones and drops some. The data contain 50,000 to 75,000 clones, 91% of them seen just once; the ten biggest clones take up 8.6%. The sample was peripheral blood. The receptor set was obtained from a human donor in a cohort sampled during active COVID-19.

This rearrangement joins TRBV5-1 to TRBJ2-1; 7 positions match TRBD2. The germline V gene has CDR1 SGHRS and CDR2 YFSETQ. This CDR3 has 16 amino acids. Trimming removed 5 bases from V and 0 bases from J; junction bases left unmatched: 8. The CDR3 DNA follows: TGCGCCAGCAGAGATCAAGCGGGAACCTCCTACAATGAGCAGTTCTTC. This codes for CASRDQAGTSYNEQFF.

The J gene is TRBJ2-1, the V gene TRBV7-2; weak D call: TRBD2 (6 bases). V gave up 5 bases and J gave up 4 bases, with 15 bases separating them. This CDR3 has 15 amino acids. Germline-derived CDR1 and CDR2 are SGHTA and FQGNSA. The DNA for the CDR3 is TGTGCCAGCAGCCTAATGGAGGGGACTTACAATGAGCAGTTCTTC. Translation: CASSLMEGTYNEQFF.

The V gene is TRBV5-1, the J gene TRBJ1-3, with D unclear. The V end was cut by 5 bases, the J end by 0 bases, with 9 bases between. The germline gives CDR1 SGHRS, CDR2 YFSETQ. The CDR3 is made up of 14 amino acids. The CDR3 DNA sequence: TGCGCCAGCAGGAAGTCAGGCTCTGGAAACACCATATATTTT. This codes for CASRKSGSGNTIYF.

V and J are TRBV19 and TRBJ2-7, with 8 bases aligning to TRBD1. The CDR3 extends over 15 amino acids. Germline lookup yields CDR1 LNHDA and CDR2 SQIVND (reference sequence). The trim removed 3 bases at V and 2 bases at J, leaving 6 bases unmatched. The CDR3 region is CASSIGQGSTYEQYF. DNA for the CDR3: TGTGCCAGTAGTATTGGACAGGGTTCGACCTACGAGCAGTACTTC.

There are a few counts of this clone. V is TRBV5-4 and J is TRBJ2-3; D is uncertain. Trimming stripped 0 bases from V and 0 bases from J, with 11 bases between. Germline CDR1 SGHNT, CDR2 YYREEE (reference sequence). This CDR3 has 16 amino acids. The CDR3 sequence: CASSLAETRSTDTQYF. CDR3 DNA: TGTGCCAGCAGCTTGGCGGAGACCCGGAGCACAGATACGCAGTATTTT.

The chain's CDR3 is CASSSNRDSAYEQYF. The CDR3 DNA follows: TGTGCCAGCAGTTCGAATAGAGACAGCGCCTACGAGCAGTACTTC. The chain uses TRBV6-5 and TRBJ2-7, with D perhaps TRBD1 (5 bases). The germline gives CDR1 MNHEY, CDR2 SVGAGI. The CDR3 totals 15 residues. Trimming removed 4 bases at V and 2 bases at J, with 15 bases between.

The chain has TRBV3-1 (or the pseudogene TRBV3-2) and TRBJ1-2; 9 bases are shared with TRBD1. After removal of 0 bases from V and 9 bases from J, the junction contained 14 bases not matched to a gene. The CDR3 is 17 amino acids. Germline-derived CDR1 and CDR2 are LGHDT and YNNKEL (reference sequence). CDR3 in amino acids: CASSQDLGQGGINRYTF. CDR3 nucleotide sequence: TGTGCCAGCAGCCAAGATCTGGGACAGGGAGGAATTAATCGCTACACCTTC.

The CDR3 reads CASSGGTHSEQFF. CDR3 sequence (DNA): TGTGCCAGCAGCGGCGGGACTCATAGTGAGCAGTTCTTC. The rearrangement uses TRBV9 and TRBJ2-1; D perhaps matches TRBD2 (6 bases). The V end lost 3 bases, the J end lost 9 bases, and 13 bases lay between the germline ends. Germline CDR1 and CDR2: SGDLS and YYNGEE. The CDR3 spans 13 residues.

This clone was seen once. The chain combines TRBV6-5 with TRBJ2-7; TRBD1 matches at 7 bases. The CDR3 sequence is 15 residues long. Trimming removed 6 bases from V and 1 base from J; junction bases left unmatched: 9. Germline V gene sequence: CDR1 MNHEY, CDR2 SVGAGI. CDR3 coding DNA: TGTGCCAGCAGATCCGGGACAGCGAATTCCTACGAGCAGTACTTC. Translated: CASRSGTANSYEQYF.

This chain connects TRBV2 to TRBJ2-2, with TRBD2 as a possible D gene (5 bases). This CDR3 is built from 17 residues. V shed 1 base and J shed 4 bases, with 16 bases lying between them. Germline values: CDR1 SNHLY, CDR2 FYNNEI. For the CDR3, the DNA is TGTGCCAGCAGTGAAGGTGGAGGTATCTTATTCACCGGGGAGCTGTTTTTT. Its translation: CASSEGGGILFTGELFF.

The chain joins TRBV29-1 to TRBJ2-7, with D perhaps TRBD1 (6 bases). The germline gives CDR1 SQVTM, CDR2 ANQGSEA. This CDR3 region has 12 residues. Trimming pared 4 bases from V and 2 bases from J, leaving 9 bases between. CDR3 sequence reads: CSVVDSPYEQYF. In DNA form, the CDR3 reads TGCAGCGTTGTGGACAGCCCCTACGAGCAGTACTTC.

The CDR3 reads CASTAFTGYTGELFF. The CDR3 DNA follows: TGTGCCAGTACCGCCTTTACAGGGTACACCGGGGAGCTGTTTTTT. This rearrangement joins TRBV19 to TRBJ2-2; the D gene is possibly TRBD1 (6 bases). The CDR3 loop spans 15 amino acids. Germline V lookup: CDR1 LNHDA, CDR2 SQIVND (reference sequence). Trimming took off 7 bases at V and 3 bases at J, with 15 bases between the two ends.

The chain couples TRBV5-8 to TRBJ1-6, with D maybe TRBD1 (6 bases). The CDR3 is made up of 16 amino acids. V was pared by 4 bases and J by 8 bases, with 19 bases between. CDR1 SGHTS and CDR2 YDEGEE come from the germline V gene. The CDR3 reads CASSHGQLQGYSPLHF. In DNA, the CDR3 is TGTGCCAGCAGCCACGGACAGCTCCAGGGTTATTCACCCCTCCACTTT.

The chain combines TRBV10-3 with TRBJ2-7, with 9 bases fitting TRBD2. The CDR3 sequence is 14 residues long. Germline trimming cut 4 bases from V and 4 bases from J; bases unmatched to any gene: 5. The germline V gene has CDR1 ENHRY and CDR2 SYGVKD. As DNA, the CDR3 is TGTGCCATCAGTGTGGCGGGAGGGCAATACGAGCAGTACTTC. Protein: CAISVAGGQYEQYF.

The chain joins TRBV2 to TRBJ2-2, with 8 nucleotides matching TRBD1. The CDR3 consists of 16 residues. CDR1 and CDR2 from the germline V gene are SNHLY and FYNNEI. The V gene end was trimmed by 8 bases and the J gene end by 2 bases; junction bases not matched to a gene: 10. CDR3 coding DNA: TGTGCCAGCTCCTCCCAGGGACAGGCCAACACCGGGGAGCTGTTTTTT. Its protein product is CASSSQGQANTGELFF.

The chain combines TRBV18 with TRBJ2-4; 10 nucleotides match TRBD1. The V gene's germline CDR1 is KGHSH and CDR2 LQKENI. Trimming took 3 bases from V and 3 from J; bases not matched to a gene: 8. The CDR3 totals 17 residues. CDR3 in amino acids: CASSPPGTGVDKNIQYF. In DNA form, the CDR3 reads TGTGCCAGCTCACCTCCCGGGACAGGGGTAGACAAAAACATTCAGTACTTC. The variable domain in full, with the rest retrieved from reference TRBV18 and TRBJ2-4, is NAGVMQNPRHLVRRRGQEARLRCSPMKGHSHVYWYRQLPEEGLKFMVYLQKENIIDESGMPKERFSAEFPKEGPSILRIQQVVRGDSAAYFCASSPPGTGVDKNIQYFGAGTRLSVL.

The chain couples TRBV7-9 to TRBJ2-5, with TRBD2 matching 7 bases. The CDR3 sequence is 15 residues long. The V gene's germline CDR1 is SEHNR and CDR2 FQNEAQ (reference sequence). V was clipped by 5 bases and J by 1 base; unmatched bases: 7. Here the CDR3 reads CASSARGDIQETQYF. CDR3 DNA sequence: TGTGCCAGCAGCGCCCGGGGGGATATCCAAGAGACCCAGTACTTC.

This chain joins TRBV28 and TRBJ2-2; D not certain. Germline CDR1 and CDR2: MDHEN and SYDVKM. V lost 6 bases to trimming and J lost 1 base, with 9 bases between them. The CDR3 contains 14 residues. CDR3 sequence: CASSLRRNTGELFF. CDR3 DNA sequence: TGTGCCAGCAGCCTGAGGAGGAACACCGGGGAGCTGTTTTTT.

The chain recombines TRBV11-3 with TRBJ1-6, with a weak D call TRBD1 (6 bases). Trimming left V 5 bases short and J 9 bases short, with 17 bases between. This CDR3 spans 15 amino acids. The germline V gene has CDR1 SGHNT and CDR2 YENEEA. CDR3 region: CASSPTGNPTSPLHF. The CDR3 DNA reads as TGTGCCAGCAGCCCTACAGGGAATCCTACTTCACCCCTCCACTTT. The complete variable domain, with remaining parts taken from reference TRBV11-3 and TRBJ1-6, reads EAGVVQSPRYKIIEKKQPVAFWCNPISGHNTLYWYLQNLGQGPELLIRYENEEAVDDSQLPKDRFSAERLKGVDSTLKIQPAELGDSAVYLCASSPTGNPTSPLHFGNGTRLTVT.

This rearrangement joins TRBV2 to TRBJ1-6, with D possibly matching TRBD1 (5 bases). CDR1 is SNHLY and CDR2 is FYNNEI in the germline V gene. Trimming removed 6 bases at V and 7 bases at J, with 13 bases between. The CDR3 is 14 amino acids. CDR3 sequence reads: CASRTGTANSPLHF. The CDR3 bases are TGTGCCAGCAGGACCGGGACTGCGAATTCACCCCTCCACTTT.

This clone has just one count. The chain recombines TRBV19 with TRBJ2-2; D possibly corresponds to TRBD2 (6 bases). This CDR3 comprises 15 residues. The V end was cut by 4 bases, the J end by 3 bases, with 12 bases between. Per germline, CDR1 LNHDA and CDR2 SQIVND (reference sequence). CDR3 nucleotides: TGTGCCAGTAGTAGGGGAGGAAGTTACACCGGGGAGCTGTTTTTT. Translating it yields CASSRGGSYTGELFF. Full variable domain (missing parts from reference TRBV19 and TRBJ2-2): DGGITQSPKYLFRKEGQNVTLSCEQNLNHDAMYWYRQDPGQGLRLIYYSQIVNDFQKGDIAEGYSVSREKKESFPLTVTSAQKNPTAFYLCASSRGGSYTGELFFGEGSRLTVL.

V and J are TRBV5-1 and TRBJ2-5, with 14 bases identical to TRBD2. The CDR3 consists of 15 residues. Germline V gene sequence: CDR1 SGHRS, CDR2 YFSETQ. Trimming at V came to 7 bases and at J to 5 bases, leaving 7 bases not matched to a gene. As DNA, the CDR3 is TGCGCCAGCCAACCGGGACTAGCGGGAGTTGAGACCCAGTACTTC. Its protein product is CASQPGLAGVETQYF.

V gene TRBV4-2 combines with J gene TRBJ2-1; D is perhaps TRBD2 (6 bases). Germline V lookup: CDR1 LGHNA, CDR2 YNFKEQ. The CDR3 covers 15 residues. Trimming cost V 4 bases and J 14 bases, with 24 bases left between them. DNA for the CDR3: TGTGCCAGCAGCCCAAGTGTAGGCGGGGCGGAGTACGAGTTCTTC. It translates to CASSPSVGGAEYEFF.

The rearrangement links TRBV4-3 to TRBJ1-2; weak D call: TRBD1 (5 bases). With 0 bases removed from V and 4 bases from J, the gap between germline ends came to 12 bases. This CDR3 is 15 amino acids long. CDR1 is LGHNA and CDR2 is YSLEER in the germline V gene. The CDR3 nucleotides read TGCGCCAGCAGCCAAGAGGGGGGTCCCCCCTATGGCTACACCTTC. Protein product: CASSQEGGPPYGYTF.

This clone was seen just once. This sequence joins TRBV18 and TRBJ2-7; TRBD1 aligns across 7 bases. CDR1 is KGHSH and CDR2 is LQKENI in the germline V gene. V was clipped by 1 base and J by 6 bases; unmatched bases: 6. The length of the CDR3 is 14 residues. In DNA form, the CDR3 reads TGTGCCAGCTCACCACAGGGACAGTTATTCGAGCAGTACTTC. It specifies CASSPQGQLFEQYF.

The V and J genes are TRBV25-1 and TRBJ2-3; D is ambiguous. V lost 3 bases, J lost 1 base, and 14 bases lay in between. This CDR3 is 16 amino acids long. CDR1 MGHDK and CDR2 SYGVNS come from the germline V gene. CDR3 bases: TGTGCCAGCAGTGACCCACCGTGGGCCCGCACAGATACGCAGTATTTT. The encoded protein is CASSDPPWARTDTQYF.

J is TRBJ2-7 and V is TRBV4-1, with D perhaps matching TRBD2 (5 bases). V lost 3 bases and J lost 6, with 12 bases in between. The CDR3 is 13 residues long. Germline V gives CDR1 MGHRA, CDR2 YSYEKL. CDR3 residues: CASSHSTAGEQYF. DNA of the CDR3: TGCGCCAGCAGCCACTCGACGGCGGGCGAGCAGTACTTC.